The present entry profiles one T cell receptor (beta chain) with its context. Its antigen is still unknown. These data originate in a study of cytomegalovirus exposure and HLA in healthy donors. The study, taken as a whole, reports: Most TCR sequences showed up rarely, but some public TCRs showed up in many donors.

The repertoire was sequenced with immunoSEQ multiplex PCR; TCRdb's copy has only in-frame clones and lacks some. Of approximately 98,000 clones in the sample, about 85% were seen once. With 6 bases clipped from V and 2 bases from J, the junction kept 4 bases outside the gene matches. CDR3 size: 14 residues. Germline CDR1 and CDR2: LNHNV and YYDKDF (reference sequence). The chain joins TRBV15 to TRBJ2-3; TRBD1 aligns across 8 bases. What was sequenced was PBMCs. This clonotype originated in a woman aged 18-30 years in good health and CMV-seronegative. CDR3 sequence reads: CATRDRGLTDTQYF. Here the CDR3 DNA reads TGTGCCACCAGAGACAGGGGCCTCACAGATACGCAGTATTTT.